One and the same sample provided the 25 T cell receptor beta chains below, sequenced in a study of T cell repertoires in ileal Crohn's disease. Assay used: immunoSEQ multiplex PCR; TCRdb lists only in-frame clones, some missing. Of about 15,000 clones in the sample, almost 90% were seen once. Sequencing input: ileal tissue. The receptors stem from an adult with Crohn's disease.

V and J are TRBV7-2 and TRBJ2-5; TRBD2 aligns across 14 bases. Germline V gives CDR1 SGHTA, CDR2 FQGNSA. Unmatched junction bases numbered 4, after V lost 5 bases and J lost 5 bases. The length of the CDR3 is 15 residues. CDR3 in amino acids: CASSPGLAGVETQYF. The DNA for the CDR3 is TGTGCCAGCAGCCCGGGACTAGCGGGAGTGGAGACCCAGTACTTC.

The genes are TRBV27 and TRBJ2-3; the match to TRBD2 covers 9 bases. The trim removed 3 bases at V and 0 bases at J, leaving 4 bases unmatched. Germline V gene data show CDR1 as MNHEY and CDR2 as SMNVEV (reference sequence). The CDR3 consists of 16 residues. CDR3 residues: CASSLWLAGSTDTQYF. Here the CDR3 DNA reads TGTGCCAGCAGTTTGTGGCTAGCGGGAAGCACAGATACGCAGTATTTT.

This clone came up once. The chain recombines TRBV6-1 with TRBJ1-6; 8 bases fit TRBD1. J gave up 10 bases and V 2 bases, and 10 bases lay outside the gene matches. Germline V gene data show CDR1 as MNHNS and CDR2 as SASEGT. This CDR3 is built from 16 residues. CDR3 nucleotides: TGTGCCAGCAGTGAATATAGGACAGGGATATGGTCACCCCTCCACTTT. Its protein product is CASSEYRTGIWSPLHF.

The gene calls are TRBV5-6 and TRBJ2-3, with D perhaps matching TRBD2 (5 bases). Germline assignment: CDR1 SGHDT and CDR2 YYEEEE. The CDR3 contains 15 residues. Trimming stripped 0 bases from V and 1 base from J, with 9 bases between. As DNA, the CDR3 is TGTGCCAGCAGCTTGGAGCTGCGGGGCACAGATACGCAGTATTTT. Protein: CASSLELRGTDTQYF.

The rearrangement links TRBV27 to TRBJ2-7, with D maybe TRBD2 (5 bases). The CDR3 extends over 15 amino acids. V was clipped by 8 bases and J by 0 bases, with 17 bases between them. Germline lookup yields CDR1 MNHEY and CDR2 SMNVEV (reference sequence). CDR3 sequence (DNA): TGTGCCAGCGCCCCCCTGGAGGTCCCCTCCTACGAGCAGTACTTC. Translation gives CASAPLEVPSYEQYF.

V usage is TRBV7-9 and J usage is TRBJ2-7; D uncertain. Trimming took off 3 bases at V and 0 bases at J, with 3 bases between the two ends. CDR3 length equals 12 residues. The V gene's germline CDR1 is SEHNR and CDR2 FQNEAQ (reference sequence). CDR3 sequence (DNA): TGTGCCAGCAGCTTTAACTCCTACGAGCAGTACTTC. Protein: CASSFNSYEQYF. Full variable domain (remainder filled in from reference TRBV7-9 and TRBJ2-7): DTGVSQNPRHKITKRGQNVTFRCDPISEHNRLYWYRQTLGQGPEFLTYFQNEAQLEKSRLLSDRFSAERPKGSFSTLEIQRTEQGDSAMYLCASSFNSYEQYFGPGTRLTVT.

The chain employs TRBV27 and TRBJ1-5; 8 bases are a match to TRBD1. This CDR3 contains 14 residues. Per the germline V gene, CDR1 is MNHEY and CDR2 is SMNVEV (reference sequence). Losses at the gene ends were 6 bases for V and 1 base for J; bases not matched to a gene: 2. Here the CDR3 reads CASRWTGSNQPQHF. CDR3 nucleotide sequence: TGTGCCAGCAGATGGACAGGGAGCAATCAGCCCCAGCATTTT.

The V call is TRBV6-4, the J call TRBJ1-5; 10 positions match TRBD1. This CDR3 is built from 15 residues. The germline V gene encodes CDR1 MRHNA and CDR2 SNTAGT. After removal of 6 bases from V and 6 bases from J, the junction contained 8 bases not matched to a gene. The DNA for the CDR3 is TGTGCCAGCAGGAGACAGGGGGCGAAATGTCAGCCCCAGCATTTT. As protein: CASRRQGAKCQPQHF.

The V gene is TRBV9, the J gene TRBJ2-3; D not resolved. CDR1 and CDR2 (germline): SGDLS, YYNGEE. CDR3 size: 13 residues. Trimming took 3 bases from V and 2 from J, leaving 7 bases between them. The CDR3 sequence: CASSGTVTDTQYF. The CDR3 DNA reads as TGTGCCAGCAGCGGAACTGTCACAGATACGCAGTATTTT.

The chain is built from TRBV5-1 and TRBJ2-1, with 7 bases aligning to TRBD1. V was pared by 1 base and J by 6 bases, with 4 bases of the junction left unmatched. From germline, CDR1 is SGHRS and CDR2 YFSETQ. The CDR3 loop spans 14 amino acids. For the CDR3, the DNA is TGCGCCAGCAGCTTGACCTCAGGGGGCAATGAGCAGTTCTTC. This sequence encodes CASSLTSGGNEQFF.

CDR3 amino acids: CASTTTSGRIQYF. The CDR3 coding sequence is TGTGCCAGTACCACGACTAGCGGGAGGATTCAGTACTTC. The J gene is TRBJ2-7, the V gene TRBV19, with 13 positions matching TRBD2. The CDR3 has 13 residues. V shed 7 bases and J 10 bases; nucleotides not matched to a gene: 7. CDR1 and CDR2 (germline): LNHDA, SQIVND (reference sequence).

The chain has TRBV29-1 and TRBJ1-2; TRBD1 agrees at 7 bases. CDR3 length: 15 amino acids. Germline V lookup: CDR1 SQVTM, CDR2 ANQGSEA. V dropped 4 bases and J dropped 4; count of bases not matched to a gene: 12. The CDR3: CSVGGHRGLPYGYTF. The CDR3 DNA reads TGCAGCGTTGGGGGCCACAGGGGACTTCCCTATGGCTACACCTTC.

The rearrangement joins TRBV5-4 to TRBJ2-5, with D possibly TRBD2 on 7 matching bases. CDR1 and CDR2 from the germline V gene are SGHNT and YYREEE (reference sequence). This CDR3 has 14 residues. Trimming cost V 1 base and J 5 bases, with 12 bases left between them. CDR3 DNA: TGTGCCAGCAGCTTGTCGGGGGGCAAGGAGACCCAGTACTTC. This encodes CASSLSGGKETQYF. Supplemented by reference TRBV5-4 and TRBJ2-5, the full variable domain reads ETGVTQSPTHLIKTRGQQVTLRCSSQSGHNTVSWYQQALGQGPQFIFQYYREEENGRGNFPPRFSGLQFPNYSSELNVNALELDDSALYLCASSLSGGKETQYFGPGTRLLVL.

The CDR3 loop reads CAISAPGTSGINTDTQYF. The CDR3 coding sequence is TGTGCCATCAGCGCACCCGGGACTAGCGGGATAAACACAGATACGCAGTATTTT. This chain connects TRBV10-3 to TRBJ2-3; TRBD2 matches 13 bases. The CDR3 covers 18 residues. Unmatched junction bases numbered 11, after V lost 6 bases and J lost 2 bases. The germline CDR1 and CDR2 sequences are ENHRY and SYGVKD.

This chain joins TRBV18 and TRBJ2-7; D possibly corresponds to TRBD1 (6 bases). V was trimmed by 4 bases and J by 3 bases, leaving 19 bases between them. Germline values: CDR1 KGHSH, CDR2 LQKENI. CDR3 length: 16 amino acids. The DNA of the CDR3 is TGTGCCAGCTCACTTGGTGTAGAAAAGGGGGTCTACGAGCAGTACTTC. It specifies CASSLGVEKGVYEQYF.

This CDR3 reads CASSVRFSTDTQYF. The CDR3 DNA reads TGTGCCAGCAGCGTACGGTTCAGCACAGATACGCAGTATTTT. The V call is TRBV9, the J call TRBJ2-3; no reliable D call. CDR3 size: 14 residues. Germline V CDR1 and CDR2: SGDLS, YYNGEE. Trimming pared 1 base from V and 0 bases from J, leaving 6 bases between.

Regarding this clone: Distinct nucleotide sequences in the sample also encode this CDR3. The CDR3 sequence is CASSISGQLYEQYF. The CDR3 DNA follows: TGTGCCAGTAGTATTTCTGGACAGCTCTACGAGCAGTACTTC. J is TRBJ2-7 and V is TRBV19; tentative D call: TRBD1 (6 bases). V lost 3 bases and J 3 bases, leaving 12 bases between the germline ends. Germline loops: CDR1 LNHDA, CDR2 SQIVND (reference sequence). The CDR3 extends over 14 amino acids.

The V and J genes are TRBV18 and TRBJ2-7, with 9 nucleotides matching TRBD1. In germline, CDR1 is KGHSH, CDR2 LQKENI. The CDR3 contains 11 residues. V was clipped by 6 bases and J by 6 bases; unmatched bases: 0. The CDR3 nucleotides are TGTGCCAGCTCGACAGGGGGCGAGCAGTACTTC. It yields the protein CASSTGGEQYF.

The chain links TRBV5-5 to TRBJ2-7, with TRBD2 matching 10 bases. V lost 2 bases, J lost 2 bases, and 1 base stayed unmatched. Looked up from germline, CDR1 is SGHKS and CDR2 is YYEKEE (reference sequence). The CDR3 extends over 14 amino acids. The CDR3 protein is CASSLTSGTYEQYF. For the CDR3, the DNA is TGTGCCAGCAGCTTAACTAGCGGGACCTACGAGCAGTACTTC.

This clone was seen only a few times. The V and J genes are TRBV27 and TRBJ1-2, with 9 bases identical to TRBD1. There are 15 residues in the CDR3. The germline CDR1 and CDR2 sequences are MNHEY and SMNVEV (reference sequence). Trimming cost V 5 bases and J 2 bases; bases outside gene matches: 6. The CDR3 region is CASSMTGTGNYGYTF. Written as DNA, the CDR3 is TGTGCCAGCAGTATGACCGGGACAGGGAACTATGGCTACACCTTC.

The chain employs TRBV11-1 and TRBJ1-1, with D possibly being TRBD1 (5 bases). Germline-derived CDR1 and CDR2 are SGHAT and FQDESV (reference sequence). The CDR3 totals 13 residues. The V end lost 5 bases, the J end lost 6 bases, and 13 bases lay between the germline ends. In DNA form, the CDR3 reads TGTGCCAGCAGCACGCCTCAGGGTGCTGAAGCTTTCTTT. It is translated as CASSTPQGAEAFF.

The V and J genes are TRBV7-9 and TRBJ2-3; 8 bases are shared with TRBD2. Germline loops: CDR1 SEHNR, CDR2 FQNEAQ (reference sequence). V was pared by 1 base and J by 2 bases, with 2 bases of the junction left unmatched. The length of the CDR3 is 15 residues. CDR3 in amino acids: CASSLGAGDTDTQYF. The CDR3 coding sequence is TGTGCCAGCAGCTTAGGAGCGGGAGACACAGATACGCAGTATTTT.

J is TRBJ2-7 and V is TRBV7-2; 7 bases fit TRBD2. Trimming removed 1 base from V and 2 bases from J; junction bases left unmatched: 8. Germline loops: CDR1 SGHTA, CDR2 FQGNSA. The CDR3 covers 16 residues. CDR3 nucleotide sequence: TGTGCCAGCAGCTTAGGGCGTCTAGCGGTCCCCTACGAGCAGTACTTC. Protein: CASSLGRLAVPYEQYF.

This rearrangement joins TRBV5-5 to TRBJ1-2; unclear D gene. The germline gives CDR1 SGHKS, CDR2 YYEKEE (reference sequence). V lost 7 bases, J lost 2 bases, and 15 bases lay in between. The CDR3 is made up of 14 amino acids. The DNA for the CDR3 is TGTGCCAGCTCCCCCTTCCCAGCGAACTATGGCTACACCTTC. Translating gives CASSPFPANYGYTF. Supplemented by reference TRBV5-5 and TRBJ1-2, the full variable domain reads DAGVTQSPTHLIKTRGQQVTLRCSPISGHKSVSWYQQVLGQGPQFIFQYYEKEERGRGNFPDRFSARQFPNYSSELNVNALLLGDSALYLCASSPFPANYGYTFGSGTRLTVV.

The chain links TRBV4-1 to TRBJ2-1; the D is unclear. Germline CDR1 reads MGHRA; CDR2 reads YSYEKL. The CDR3 runs to 13 residues. With 2 bases removed from V and 4 bases from J, the gap between germline ends came to 6 bases. The CDR3 reads CASSQTKYNEQFF. CDR3 bases: TGCGCCAGCAGCCAAACAAAGTACAATGAGCAGTTCTTC.